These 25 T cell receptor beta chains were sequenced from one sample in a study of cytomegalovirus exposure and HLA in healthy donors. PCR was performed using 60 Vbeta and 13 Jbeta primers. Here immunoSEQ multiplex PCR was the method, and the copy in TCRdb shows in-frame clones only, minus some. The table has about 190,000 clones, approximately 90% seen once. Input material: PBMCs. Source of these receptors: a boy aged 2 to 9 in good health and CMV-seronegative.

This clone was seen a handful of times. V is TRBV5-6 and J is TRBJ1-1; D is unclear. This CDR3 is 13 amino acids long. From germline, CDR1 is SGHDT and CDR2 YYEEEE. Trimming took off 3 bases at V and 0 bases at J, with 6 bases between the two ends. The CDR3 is CASSSTMNTEAFF. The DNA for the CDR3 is TGTGCCAGCAGCTCTACCATGAACACTGAAGCTTTCTTT.

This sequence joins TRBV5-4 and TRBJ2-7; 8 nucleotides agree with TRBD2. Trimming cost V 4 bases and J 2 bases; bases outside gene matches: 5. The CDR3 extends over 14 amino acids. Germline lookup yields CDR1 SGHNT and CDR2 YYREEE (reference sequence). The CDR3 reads CASSPQLAAYEQYF. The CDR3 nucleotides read TGTGCCAGCAGCCCGCAACTAGCGGCCTACGAGCAGTACTTC. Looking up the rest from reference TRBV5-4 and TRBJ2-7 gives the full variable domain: ETGVTQSPTHLIKTRGQQVTLRCSSQSGHNTVSWYQQALGQGPQFIFQYYREEENGRGNFPPRFSGLQFPNYSSELNVNALELDDSALYLCASSPQLAAYEQYFGPGTRLTVT.

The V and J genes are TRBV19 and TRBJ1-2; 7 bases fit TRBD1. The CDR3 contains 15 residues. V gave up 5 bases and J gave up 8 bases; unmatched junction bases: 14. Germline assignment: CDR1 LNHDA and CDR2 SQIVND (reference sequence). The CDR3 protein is CASSPQGQTPLGYTF. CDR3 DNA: TGTGCCAGTAGTCCGCAGGGACAGACGCCTTTGGGCTACACCTTC.

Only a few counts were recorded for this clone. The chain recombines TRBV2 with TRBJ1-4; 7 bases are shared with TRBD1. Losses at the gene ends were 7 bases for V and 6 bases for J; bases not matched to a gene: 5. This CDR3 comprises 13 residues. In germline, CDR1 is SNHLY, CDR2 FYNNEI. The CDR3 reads CASNRGSDEKLFF. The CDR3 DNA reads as TGTGCCAGCAACAGGGGATCTGATGAAAAACTGTTTTTT.

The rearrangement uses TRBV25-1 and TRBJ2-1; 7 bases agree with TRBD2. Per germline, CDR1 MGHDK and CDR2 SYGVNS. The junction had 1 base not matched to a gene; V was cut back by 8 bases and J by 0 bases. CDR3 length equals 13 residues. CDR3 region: CASGGDSYNEQFF. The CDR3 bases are TGTGCCAGCGGGGGGGACTCCTACAATGAGCAGTTCTTC.

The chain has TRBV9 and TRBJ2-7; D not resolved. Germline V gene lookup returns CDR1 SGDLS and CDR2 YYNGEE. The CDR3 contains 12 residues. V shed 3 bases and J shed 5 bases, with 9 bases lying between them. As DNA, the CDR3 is TGTGCCAGCAGCGGTACGGAGCACGAGCAGTACTTC. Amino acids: CASSGTEHEQYF.

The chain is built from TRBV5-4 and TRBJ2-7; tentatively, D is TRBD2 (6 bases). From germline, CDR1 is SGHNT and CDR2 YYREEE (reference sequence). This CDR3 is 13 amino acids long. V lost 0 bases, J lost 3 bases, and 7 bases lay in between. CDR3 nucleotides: TGTGCCAGCAGCTTGGCTAGCGTCTACGAGCAGTACTTC. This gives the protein CASSLASVYEQYF.

The CDR3 sequence: CASSGVGARETQYF. In nucleotides, the CDR3 is TGTGCCAGCAGTGGAGTTGGGGCCAGGGAGACCCAGTACTTC. V usage is TRBV6-5 and J usage is TRBJ2-5; D is possibly TRBD1 (5 bases). V lost 5 bases to trimming and J lost 5 bases, with 15 bases between them. Germline V gene lookup returns CDR1 MNHEY and CDR2 SVGAGI. The CDR3 loop spans 14 amino acids.

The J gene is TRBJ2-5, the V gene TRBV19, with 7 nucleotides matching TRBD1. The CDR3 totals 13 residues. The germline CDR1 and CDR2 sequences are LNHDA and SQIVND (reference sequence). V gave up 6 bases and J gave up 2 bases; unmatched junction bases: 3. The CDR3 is CASRGQPQETQYF. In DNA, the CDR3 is TGTGCCAGTAGGGGACAGCCTCAAGAGACCCAGTACTTC. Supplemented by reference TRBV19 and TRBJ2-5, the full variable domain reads DGGITQSPKYLFRKEGQNVTLSCEQNLNHDAMYWYRQDPGQGLRLIYYSQIVNDFQKGDIAEGYSVSREKKESFPLTVTSAQKNPTAFYLCASRGQPQETQYFGPGTRLLVL.

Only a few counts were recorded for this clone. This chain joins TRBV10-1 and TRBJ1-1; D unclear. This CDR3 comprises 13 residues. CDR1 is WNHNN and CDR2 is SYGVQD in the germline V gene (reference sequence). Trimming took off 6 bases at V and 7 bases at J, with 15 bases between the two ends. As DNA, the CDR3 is TGCGCCAGCAGCAGACAACCCGGGAGTGAAGCTTTCTTT. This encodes CASSRQPGSEAFF.

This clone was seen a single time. CDR3 nucleotide sequence: TGTGCCAGCAGCAATAGCGGGCAAGAGACCCAGTACTTC. This gives the protein CASSNSGQETQYF. The chain links TRBV7-9 to TRBJ2-5, with 7 bases fitting TRBD2. CDR3 length: 13 amino acids. V shed 5 bases and J 2 bases; nucleotides not matched to a gene: 2. Germline V CDR1 and CDR2: SEHNR, FQNEAQ (reference sequence).

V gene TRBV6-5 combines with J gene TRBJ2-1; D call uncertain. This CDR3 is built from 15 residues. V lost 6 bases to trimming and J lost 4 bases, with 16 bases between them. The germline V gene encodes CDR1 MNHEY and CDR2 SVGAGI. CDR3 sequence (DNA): TGTGCCAGCAGCTACGCCGCGACTTTGTACAATGAGCAGTTCTTC. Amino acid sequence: CASSYAATLYNEQFF.

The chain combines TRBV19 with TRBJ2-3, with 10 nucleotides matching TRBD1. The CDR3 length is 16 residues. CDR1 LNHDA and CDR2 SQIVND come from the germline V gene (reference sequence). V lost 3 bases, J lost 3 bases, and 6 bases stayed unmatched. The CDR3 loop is CASSMQTGGVTDTQYF. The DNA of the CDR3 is TGTGCCAGTAGTATGCAGACAGGGGGCGTAACAGATACGCAGTATTTT.

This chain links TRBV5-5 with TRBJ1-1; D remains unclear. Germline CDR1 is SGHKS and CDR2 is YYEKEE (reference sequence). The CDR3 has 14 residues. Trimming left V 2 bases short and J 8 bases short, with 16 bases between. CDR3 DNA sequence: TGTGCCAGCAGCTTCCTCCCACTCGCGGGAGAAGCTTTCTTT. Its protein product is CASSFLPLAGEAFF. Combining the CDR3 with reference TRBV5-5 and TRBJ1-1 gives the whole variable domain DAGVTQSPTHLIKTRGQQVTLRCSPISGHKSVSWYQQVLGQGPQFIFQYYEKEERGRGNFPDRFSARQFPNYSSELNVNALLLGDSALYLCASSFLPLAGEAFFGQGTRLTVV.

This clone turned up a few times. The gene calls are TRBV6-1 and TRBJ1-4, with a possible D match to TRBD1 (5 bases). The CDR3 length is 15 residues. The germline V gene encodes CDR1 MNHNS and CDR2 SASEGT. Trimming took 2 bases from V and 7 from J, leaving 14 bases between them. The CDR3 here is CASSETQGKGEKLFF. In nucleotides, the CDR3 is TGTGCCAGCAGTGAAACCCAGGGTAAGGGTGAAAAACTGTTTTTT.

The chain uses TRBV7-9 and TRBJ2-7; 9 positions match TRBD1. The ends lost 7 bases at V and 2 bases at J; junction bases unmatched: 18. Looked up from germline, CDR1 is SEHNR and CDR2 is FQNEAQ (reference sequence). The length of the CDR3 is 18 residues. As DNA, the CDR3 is TGTGCCAGCAACCCGATAGATGGGGGACAGGGTACTCCCTACGAGCAGTACTTC. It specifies CASNPIDGGQGTPYEQYF.

CDR3: CASSESRNYGYTF. The DNA of the CDR3 is TGTGCCAGCAGTGAAAGCAGGAACTATGGCTACACCTTC. The V and J genes are TRBV6-1 and TRBJ1-2, with no clear D. The germline V gene encodes CDR1 MNHNS and CDR2 SASEGT. The V end was cut by 2 bases, the J end by 2 bases, with 6 bases between. This CDR3 contains 13 residues.

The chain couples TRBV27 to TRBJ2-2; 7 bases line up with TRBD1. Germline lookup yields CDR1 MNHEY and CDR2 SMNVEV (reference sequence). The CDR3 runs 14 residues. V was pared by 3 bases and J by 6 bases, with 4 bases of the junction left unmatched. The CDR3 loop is CASSLTGPAGELFF. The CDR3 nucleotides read TGTGCCAGCAGTTTGACAGGGCCGGCCGGGGAGCTGTTTTTT.

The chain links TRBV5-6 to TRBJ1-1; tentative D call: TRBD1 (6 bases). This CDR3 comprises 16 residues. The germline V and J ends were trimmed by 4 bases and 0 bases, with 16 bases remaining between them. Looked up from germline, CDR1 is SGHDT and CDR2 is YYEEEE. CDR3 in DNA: TGTGCCAGCAGCCCCTTACAGGGCCTTATGAACACTGAAGCTTTCTTT. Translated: CASSPLQGLMNTEAFF.

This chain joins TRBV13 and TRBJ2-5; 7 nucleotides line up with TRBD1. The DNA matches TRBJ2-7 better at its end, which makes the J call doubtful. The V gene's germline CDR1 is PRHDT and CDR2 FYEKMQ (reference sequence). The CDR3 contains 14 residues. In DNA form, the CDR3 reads TGTGCCAGCAGCCCCGACAGGGTACCCTACGAGCAGTACTTC. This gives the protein CASSPDRVPYEQYF.

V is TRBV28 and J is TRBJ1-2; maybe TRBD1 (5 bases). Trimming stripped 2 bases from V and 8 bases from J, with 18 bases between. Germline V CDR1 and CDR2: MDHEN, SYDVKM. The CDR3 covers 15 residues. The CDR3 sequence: CASSLKPLQGRGYTF. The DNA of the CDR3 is TGTGCCAGCAGTTTAAAACCCCTCCAGGGCCGGGGCTACACCTTC.

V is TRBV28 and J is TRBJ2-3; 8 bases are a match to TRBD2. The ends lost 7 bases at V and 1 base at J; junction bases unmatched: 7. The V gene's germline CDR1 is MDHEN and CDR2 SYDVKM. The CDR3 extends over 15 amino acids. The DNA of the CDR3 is TGTGCCAGCATAGACCGGGGGGGCGGCACAGATACGCAGTATTTT. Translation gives CASIDRGGGTDTQYF.

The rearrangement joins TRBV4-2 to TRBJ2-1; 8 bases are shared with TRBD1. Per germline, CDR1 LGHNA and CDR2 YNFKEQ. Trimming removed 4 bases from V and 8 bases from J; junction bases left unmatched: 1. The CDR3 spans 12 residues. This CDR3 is CASSLTGDEQFF. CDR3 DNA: TGTGCCAGCAGCCTGACAGGGGATGAGCAGTTCTTC.

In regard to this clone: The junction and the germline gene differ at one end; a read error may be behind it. The CDR3 DNA is TGTGCCAGCAGTTACTCCCACTCCAACGAGCAGTACTTC. Its protein is CASSYSHSNEQYF. The chain combines TRBV6-5 with TRBJ2-5; D remains ambiguous. The DNA matches TRBJ2-7 better at its end, which makes the J call doubtful. The CDR3 consists of 13 residues. CDR1 is MNHEY, CDR2 SVGAGI, per germline.

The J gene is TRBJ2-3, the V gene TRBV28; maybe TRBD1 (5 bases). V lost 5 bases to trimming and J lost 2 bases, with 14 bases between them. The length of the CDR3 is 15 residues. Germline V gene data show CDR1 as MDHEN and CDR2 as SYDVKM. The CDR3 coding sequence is TGTGCCAGCAGTCACCCCAGGGATAACACAGATACGCAGTATTTT. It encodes CASSHPRDNTDTQYF. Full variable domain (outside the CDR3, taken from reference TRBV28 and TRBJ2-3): DVKVTQSSRYLVKRTGEKVFLECVQDMDHENMFWYRQDPGLGLRLIYFSYDVKMKEKGDIPEGYSVSREKKERFSLILESASTNQTSMYLCASSHPRDNTDTQYFGPGTRLTVL.